The 30 T cell receptor beta chains below all came from one sample that was sequenced in a study of T cell responses to AZD1222 COVID-19 vaccine. The repertoire was sequenced with immunoSEQ multiplex PCR; TCRdb's copy has only in-frame clones and lacks some. The data show about 97,000 clones, with around 89% seen just once and approximately 7% held by the top ten. The sequences come from peripheral blood, collected on day 0 of AZD1222 vaccination. The receptors were gathered from an adult in good health.

The rearrangement joins TRBV25-1 to TRBJ2-1, with 8 bases that match TRBD1. The CDR3 consists of 15 residues. Germline-derived CDR1 and CDR2 are MGHDK and SYGVNS. The V and J ends lost 6 bases and 5 bases, in that order; junction bases with no gene match: 9. CDR3 amino acids: CASSPLQGDHNEQFF. CDR3 DNA: TGTGCCAGCAGCCCACTACAGGGGGACCACAATGAGCAGTTCTTC.

J is TRBJ2-7 and V is TRBV6-6; 7 nucleotides line up with TRBD1. This CDR3 spans 13 amino acids. Germline assignment: CDR1 MNHNY and CDR2 SVGAGI (reference sequence). V shed 5 bases, J shed 2 bases, and the junction held 3 bases outside the gene matches. CDR3 amino acids: CASSQGQPYEQYF. The CDR3 DNA reads TGTGCCAGCAGTCAGGGACAGCCCTACGAGCAGTACTTC.

This clone has a handful of counts. J is TRBJ2-1 and V is TRBV9; 12 positions agree with TRBD2. The CDR3 extends over 18 amino acids. CDR1 SGDLS and CDR2 YYNGEE come from the germline V gene. V dropped 3 bases and J dropped 0; count of bases not matched to a gene: 7. For the CDR3, the DNA is TGTGCCAGCAGCGCACCGCTAGCGGGAGGGCGCTCCTACAATGAGCAGTTCTTC. The encoded protein is CASSAPLAGGRSYNEQFF.

The J gene is TRBJ2-3, the V gene TRBV3-1 (or the pseudogene TRBV3-2); D perhaps matches TRBD1 (6 bases). V was pared by 0 bases and J by 0 bases, with 13 bases between. This CDR3 has 17 amino acids. In germline, CDR1 is LGHDT, CDR2 YNNKEL (reference sequence). CDR3 sequence reads: CASSQEGAGGSTDTQYF. The CDR3, as DNA: TGTGCCAGCAGCCAAGAGGGGGCGGGCGGCAGCACAGATACGCAGTATTTT.

Worth noting for this clone: The junction shows a germline mismatch at one end, possibly a read error. The chain carries TRBV6-2 or TRBV6-3 and TRBJ2-7; D might be TRBD1 (5 bases). CDR1 and CDR2 from the germline V gene are MNHEY and SVGEGT. The CDR3 totals 14 residues. The DNA for the CDR3 is TGTGCCAGCAGTTGGGGCGATTACTCCGGTTACACCGTCTTC. Translation: CASSWGDYSGYTVF.

The CDR3 sequence: CASSYGRTHYEQYF. CDR3 DNA: TGTGCCAGCAGTTACGGCAGAACCCACTACGAGCAGTACTTC. The chain uses TRBV6-5 and TRBJ2-7; D not certain. CDR3 length: 14 amino acids. Trimming took off 2 bases at V and 3 bases at J, with 11 bases between the two ends. Germline CDR1 is MNHEY and CDR2 is SVGAGI.

This clone was found a few times. The V call is TRBV6-4, the J call TRBJ2-1; weak D call: TRBD2 (5 bases). This CDR3 region has 13 residues. Germline V gene data show CDR1 as MRHNA and CDR2 as SNTAGT. Trimming removed 2 bases at V and 15 bases at J, with 17 bases between. DNA for the CDR3: TGTGCCAGCAGTGACCCCCCTTTGAGGGAACTGTTCTTC. Protein product: CASSDPPLRELFF.

The chain joins TRBV24-1 to TRBJ2-3; either TRBD1 or TRBD2 may fit D (6 bases each). The ends were cut back, 0 bases at V and 1 base at J, with 13 bases in the middle. There are 17 residues in the CDR3. Germline loops: CDR1 KGHDR, CDR2 SFDVKD. This CDR3 is CATSDLRLGGGTDTQYF. In DNA form, the CDR3 reads TGTGCCACCAGTGATTTGCGATTGGGGGGCGGCACAGATACGCAGTATTTT.

This chain joins TRBV29-1 and TRBJ2-7, with 7 nucleotides matching TRBD2. The V and J ends lost 5 bases and 2 bases, in that order; junction bases with no gene match: 3. The germline V gene has CDR1 SQVTM and CDR2 ANQGSEA. The CDR3 totals 12 residues. The CDR3 DNA follows: TGCAGCGTTAGTCGGGGGGCCTACGAGCAGTACTTC. Amino acids: CSVSRGAYEQYF.

This clone was seen a few times. V usage is TRBV7-8 and J usage is TRBJ2-6; D tentatively reads TRBD1 or TRBD2 (5 bases each). The germline gives CDR1 SGHVS, CDR2 FQNEAQ. CDR3 size: 17 residues. V was trimmed by 3 bases and J by 0 bases, leaving 12 bases between them. The CDR3 loop is CASSLGRGTSGANVLTF. The CDR3, as DNA: TGTGCCAGCAGCTTGGGACGGGGCACCTCTGGGGCCAACGTCCTGACTTTC. Variable domain in full (rest from reference TRBV7-8 and TRBJ2-6): GAGVSQSPRYKVAKRGQDVALRCDPISGHVSLFWYQQALGQGPEFLTYFQNEAQLDKSGLPSDRFFAERPEGSVSTLKIQRTQQEDSAVYLCASSLGRGTSGANVLTFGAGSRLTVL.

The gene calls are TRBV11-3 and TRBJ2-2, with TRBD1 as a possible D gene (6 bases). Trimming took 5 bases from V and 3 from J, leaving 16 bases between them. The CDR3 length is 16 residues. CDR1 and CDR2 from the germline V gene are SGHNT and YENEEA. The CDR3 here is CASSPGGNRDTGELFF. The CDR3 DNA is TGTGCCAGCAGCCCAGGCGGTAACAGGGACACCGGGGAGCTGTTTTTT.

This chain joins TRBV6-2 or TRBV6-3 and TRBJ2-1, with TRBD1 matching over 7 bases. Germline lookup yields CDR1 MNHEY and CDR2 SVGEGT. Trimming took 5 bases from V and 1 from J; bases not matched to a gene: 5. The CDR3 is 15 amino acids. CDR3 sequence: CASSPRQGSYNEQFF. CDR3 sequence (DNA): TGTGCCAGCAGTCCCCGACAGGGATCCTACAATGAGCAGTTCTTC.

This sequence joins TRBV5-4 and TRBJ1-1; a possible D gene is TRBD1 (6 bases). Trimming pared 2 bases from V and 0 bases from J, leaving 11 bases between. CDR1 is SGHNT and CDR2 is YYREEE in the germline V gene (reference sequence). CDR3 size: 15 residues. DNA of the CDR3: TGTGCCAGCAGCTTTCAAGACAGGCTGAACACTGAAGCTTTCTTT. It is translated as CASSFQDRLNTEAFF.

The genes are TRBV7-9 and TRBJ2-3; 11 positions agree with TRBD2. Germline lookup yields CDR1 SEHNR and CDR2 FQNEAQ (reference sequence). This CDR3 comprises 16 residues. The V and J ends lost 5 bases and 0 bases, in that order; junction bases with no gene match: 4. CDR3 amino acids: CASSKGTSGSTDTQYF. CDR3 nucleotide sequence: TGTGCCAGCAGCAAAGGGACTAGCGGTAGCACAGATACGCAGTATTTT.

CDR3 loop: CASSERRGLTEAFF. The CDR3 DNA follows: TGTGCCAGTAGTGAGCGGAGGGGGCTGACTGAAGCTTTCTTT. The chain joins TRBV19 to TRBJ1-1, with TRBD1 matching over 7 bases. The germline gives CDR1 LNHDA, CDR2 SQIVND (reference sequence). J was trimmed by 5 bases and V by 5 bases; bases with no gene match: 8. The CDR3 is 14 residues long.

In this sample, this clone turned up a few times. The J gene is TRBJ2-7, the V gene TRBV4-2; 9 bases are shared with TRBD2. Germline assignment: CDR1 LGHNA and CDR2 YNFKEQ. CDR3 length equals 16 residues. With V trimmed by 1 base and J by 5 bases, 9 bases remained unmatched. The CDR3 region is CASSQAWGTSSHEQYF. The DNA for the CDR3 is TGTGCCAGCAGCCAAGCTTGGGGGACTAGCAGCCACGAGCAGTACTTC.

The chain has TRBV29-1 and TRBJ2-5; 8 positions agree with TRBD2. The CDR3 is made up of 13 amino acids. In germline, CDR1 is SQVTM, CDR2 ANQGSEA. V lost 3 bases and J lost 1; bases outside the gene matches: 1. The chain's CDR3 is CSVDGTSQETQYF. In DNA form, the CDR3 reads TGCAGCGTTGACGGGACTAGCCAAGAGACCCAGTACTTC. Full variable domain (outside the CDR3, taken from reference TRBV29-1 and TRBJ2-5): SAVISQKPSRDICQRGTSLTIQCQVDSQVTMMFWYRQQPGQSLTLIATANQGSEATYESGFVIDKFPISRPNLTFSTLTVSNMSPEDSSIYLCSVDGTSQETQYFGPGTRLLVL.

The rearrangement links TRBV5-1 to TRBJ1-5, with 11 bases matching TRBD1. CDR1 and CDR2 from the germline V gene are SGHRS and YFSETQ. There are 14 residues in the CDR3. J was trimmed by 8 bases and V by 9 bases; bases with no gene match: 10. The CDR3 is CAKRGQGGREPQHF. The CDR3 DNA reads TGCGCCAAGAGGGGACAGGGGGGTCGCGAGCCCCAGCATTTT.

J is TRBJ2-3 and V is TRBV3-1 (or the pseudogene TRBV3-2); 7 bases match TRBD1. The trim removed 0 bases at V and 0 bases at J, leaving 3 bases unmatched. Germline V gene lookup returns CDR1 LGHDT and CDR2 YNNKEL (reference sequence). There are 16 residues in the CDR3. The CDR3 nucleotides are TGTGCCAGCAGCCAAGATCCAGGGGGTAGCACAGATACGCAGTATTTT. Its translation is CASSQDPGGSTDTQYF.

The chain combines TRBV7-8 with TRBJ1-1; TRBD1 might be the D (6 bases). The CDR3 contains 12 residues. The germline gives CDR1 SGHVS, CDR2 FQNEAQ. V was pared by 5 bases and J by 11 bases, with 15 bases between. CDR3 bases: TGTGCCAGCAGCCAGGTTCAGGGGAGGGCTTTCTTT. Translated: CASSQVQGRAFF.

The chain is built from TRBV2 and TRBJ1-3; D gene unclear. Germline V CDR1 and CDR2: SNHLY, FYNNEI. Trimming took 8 bases from V and 4 from J, leaving 12 bases between them. This CDR3 region has 13 residues. CDR3 in DNA: TGTGCCAGCGCCACAGTTCAAGGAAACACCATATATTTT. Its translation: CASATVQGNTIYF. The variable domain in full, with the rest retrieved from reference TRBV2 and TRBJ1-3, is EPEVTQTPSHQVTQMGQEVILRCVPISNHLYFYWYRQILGQKVEFLVSFYNNEISEKSEIFDDQFSVERPDGSNFTLKIRSTKLEDSAMYFCASATVQGNTIYFGEGSWLTVV.

The V call is TRBV24-1, the J call TRBJ1-4, with D uncertain. Germline CDR1 reads KGHDR; CDR2 reads SFDVKD. The CDR3 sequence is 15 residues long. Trimming took 4 bases from V and 3 from J, leaving 11 bases between them. The CDR3 bases are TGTGCCACCAGTGAGTTGGACGGCCCTAATGAAAAACTGTTTTTT. It encodes CATSELDGPNEKLFF.

V gene TRBV7-8 combines with J gene TRBJ1-4; maybe TRBD1 (6 bases). This CDR3 spans 15 amino acids. Germline V lookup: CDR1 SGHVS, CDR2 FQNEAQ. Trimming took 4 bases from V and 10 from J, leaving 19 bases between them. The CDR3 reads CASSSGQYGVGKLFF. The CDR3 nucleotides read TGTGCCAGCAGCTCCGGACAGTATGGGGTTGGAAAACTGTTTTTT.

This clone was seen a single time. The chain has TRBV5-1 and TRBJ1-4, with 9 bases lining up with TRBD1. From germline, CDR1 is SGHRS and CDR2 YFSETQ. Trimming cost V 2 bases and J 8 bases; bases outside gene matches: 7. This CDR3 comprises 15 residues. DNA of the CDR3: TGCGCCAGCAGCTTTGGGGGACAGGGTCAGGAAAAACTGTTTTTT. It encodes CASSFGGQGQEKLFF.

The rearrangement joins TRBV5-4 to TRBJ1-6; no firm D call. Germline CDR1 reads SGHNT; CDR2 reads YYREEE (reference sequence). The CDR3 spans 12 residues. Between the trimmed V and J ends, which lost 1 base and 10 bases, there was a span of 6 bases. In DNA form, the CDR3 reads TGTGCCAGCAGCTTGTCGGAATCACCCCTCCACTTT. Amino acids: CASSLSESPLHF.

The gene calls are TRBV6-6 and TRBJ1-2; no reliable D call. Germline values: CDR1 MNHNY, CDR2 SVGAGI (reference sequence). Between the trimmed V and J ends, which lost 2 bases and 0 bases, there was a span of 1 base. CDR3 size: 12 residues. Here the CDR3 DNA reads TGTGCCAGCAGTTACACTAACTATGGCTACACCTTC. It encodes CASSYTNYGYTF.

The chain carries TRBV5-1 and TRBJ2-1; 10 positions agree with TRBD1. After removal of 0 bases from V and 4 bases from J, the junction contained 4 bases not matched to a gene. CDR3 length equals 16 residues. Per germline, CDR1 SGHRS and CDR2 YFSETQ. For the CDR3, the DNA is TGCGCCAGCAGCTTGGGACAGGGGGCGGGATACAATGAGCAGTTCTTC. Its translation: CASSLGQGAGYNEQFF.

The chain employs TRBV24-1 and TRBJ2-2, with no clear D. The CDR3 consists of 16 residues. V was trimmed by 9 bases and J by 0 bases, leaving 16 bases between them. Germline CDR1 reads KGHDR; CDR2 reads SFDVKD. Here the CDR3 reads CATQTAEPSNTGELFF. The DNA for the CDR3 is TGTGCCACCCAGACTGCAGAACCTTCGAACACCGGGGAGCTGTTTTTT.

This chain uses TRBV7-9 with TRBJ1-1; D uncertain. This CDR3 region has 15 residues. Germline CDR1 is SEHNR and CDR2 is FQNEAQ (reference sequence). Trimming pared 5 bases from V and 1 base from J, leaving 14 bases between. Written as DNA, the CDR3 is TGTGCCAGCAGCCCGGGCGCCCATTCGAACACTGAAGCTTTCTTT. Its protein product is CASSPGAHSNTEAFF.

As to this clone: The junction differs from germline at one of its ends, possibly a read error. The chain recombines TRBV29-1 with TRBJ2-7, with D possibly TRBD2 on 6 matching bases. The CDR3 covers 12 residues. Germline CDR1 reads SQVTM; CDR2 reads ANQGSEA. In DNA form, the CDR3 reads TGCAGCGTTCCACAGGAGGGGCTAGGCTTGAACTTC. This sequence encodes CSVPQEGLGLNF.